The sample holds many counts of the clone carrying this TCR beta chain. Transcripts of RNA were the source for amplifying TCR beta CDR3 regions. First-round RT-PCR employed HTBI primers, with a second-round multiplex PCR after it. TCRdb passed the multiplex PCR reads through MiXCR, listing each CDR3 protein once. The sample holds over 150,000 distinct CDR3 sequences, 30% to 45% seen once. Germline V gene sequence: CDR1 LNHDA, CDR2 SQIVND (reference sequence). This CDR3 has 13 residues. V trimming: 7 bases; J trimming: 1 base; junction bases outside the gene matches: 3. The sample comes from a study of Graves' ophthalmopathy and Graves' hyperthyroidism.

The sample consisted of peripheral blood. This TCR was recovered from a middle-aged woman with Graves' ophthalmopathy. V usage is TRBV19 and J usage is TRBJ1-2; 7 bases map to TRBD1. This CDR3 reads CASNRGGNYGYTF. CDR3 DNA sequence: TGTGCCAGTAACAGGGGTGGTAACTATGGCTACACCTTC.